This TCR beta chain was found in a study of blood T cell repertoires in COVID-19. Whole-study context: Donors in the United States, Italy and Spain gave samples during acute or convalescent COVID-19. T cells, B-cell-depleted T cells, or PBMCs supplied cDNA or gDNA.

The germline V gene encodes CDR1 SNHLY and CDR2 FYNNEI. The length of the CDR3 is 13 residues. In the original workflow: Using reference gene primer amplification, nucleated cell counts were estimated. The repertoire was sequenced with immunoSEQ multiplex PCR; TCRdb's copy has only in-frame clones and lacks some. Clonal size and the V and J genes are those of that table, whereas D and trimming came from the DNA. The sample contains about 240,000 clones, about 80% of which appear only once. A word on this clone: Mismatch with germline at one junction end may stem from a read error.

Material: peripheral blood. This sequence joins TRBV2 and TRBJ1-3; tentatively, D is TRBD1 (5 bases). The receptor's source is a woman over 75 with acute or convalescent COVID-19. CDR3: CASSLGLGSTIYF. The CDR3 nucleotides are TGTGCCAGCAGTCTGGGACTGGGAAGCACCATATATTTT.